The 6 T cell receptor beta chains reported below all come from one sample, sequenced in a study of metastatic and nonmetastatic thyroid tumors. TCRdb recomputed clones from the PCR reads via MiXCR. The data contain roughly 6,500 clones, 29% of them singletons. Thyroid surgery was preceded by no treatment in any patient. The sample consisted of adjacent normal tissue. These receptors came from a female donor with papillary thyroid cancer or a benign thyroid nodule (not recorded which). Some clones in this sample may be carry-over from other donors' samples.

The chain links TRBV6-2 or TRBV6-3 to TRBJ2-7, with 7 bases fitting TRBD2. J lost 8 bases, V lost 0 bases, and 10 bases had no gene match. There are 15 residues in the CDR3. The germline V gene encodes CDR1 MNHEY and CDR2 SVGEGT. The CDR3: CASSYSGGSLNKQYF. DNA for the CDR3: TGTGCCAGCAGTTACTCGGGCGGGAGCCTTAACAAGCAGTACTTC.

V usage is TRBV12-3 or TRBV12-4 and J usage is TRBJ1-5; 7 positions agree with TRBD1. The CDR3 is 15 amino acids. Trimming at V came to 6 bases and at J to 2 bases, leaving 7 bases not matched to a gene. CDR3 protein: CASRLLDRGNQPQHF. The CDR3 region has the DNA TGTGCCAGCAGGCTGCTAGACAGGGGCAATCAGCCCCAGCATTTT.

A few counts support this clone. The CDR3 bases are TGTGCCAGCAGCCAGGGGGGGCAAGAGACCCAGTACTTC. Translated: CASSQGGQETQYF. J is TRBJ2-5 and V is TRBV6-1; D assignment may be TRBD1 or TRBD2 (7 bases each). V was cut by 6 bases and J by 2 bases, with 10 bases left in between. The CDR3 consists of 13 residues. Looked up from germline, CDR1 is MNHNS and CDR2 is SASEGT.

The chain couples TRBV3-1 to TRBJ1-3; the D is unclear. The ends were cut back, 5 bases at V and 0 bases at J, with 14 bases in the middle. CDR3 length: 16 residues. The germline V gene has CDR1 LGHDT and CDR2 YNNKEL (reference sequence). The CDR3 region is CASSKGRSGSGNTIYF. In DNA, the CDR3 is TGTGCCAGCAGCAAAGGCAGGTCGGGCTCTGGAAACACCATATATTTT.

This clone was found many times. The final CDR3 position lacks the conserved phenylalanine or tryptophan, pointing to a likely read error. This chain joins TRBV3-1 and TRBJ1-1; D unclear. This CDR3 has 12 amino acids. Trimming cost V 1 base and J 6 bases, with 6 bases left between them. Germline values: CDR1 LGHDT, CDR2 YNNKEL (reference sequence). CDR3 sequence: CASSQGAAEAFS. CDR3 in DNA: TGTGCCAGCAGCCAAGGGGCAGCTGAAGCTTTCTCT.

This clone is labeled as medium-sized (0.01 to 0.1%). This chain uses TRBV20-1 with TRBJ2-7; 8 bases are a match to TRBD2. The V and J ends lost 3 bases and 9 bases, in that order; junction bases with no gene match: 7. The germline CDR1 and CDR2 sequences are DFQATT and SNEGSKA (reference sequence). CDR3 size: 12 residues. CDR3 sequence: CSASDSGTWQYF. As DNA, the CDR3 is TGCAGTGCTAGCGATAGCGGGACGTGGCAGTACTTC.